This T cell receptor beta chain was recorded in a study of T cell changes during pregnancy in multiple sclerosis. The table came from immunoSEQ multiplex PCR; TCRdb's copy has only in-frame clones and leaves some out. This table holds 39,000 or so clones, approximately 92% found once. The CDR3 has 16 amino acids. Trimming took 2 bases from V and 9 from J, leaving 21 bases between them. The germline CDR1 and CDR2 sequences are SGDLS and YYNGEE. V gene TRBV9 combines with J gene TRBJ2-1, with D tentatively TRBD1 (6 bases). The sequencing here drew on CD8+ T cells from peripheral blood mononuclear cells, taken before pregnancy. The clonotype comes from a female donor with multiple sclerosis, enrolled in a pregnancy study. The CDR3 sequence is CASSVDPSRGGGEQFF. Here the CDR3 DNA reads TGTGCCAGCAGCGTCGACCCATCGAGAGGGGGTGGTGAGCAGTTCTTC.